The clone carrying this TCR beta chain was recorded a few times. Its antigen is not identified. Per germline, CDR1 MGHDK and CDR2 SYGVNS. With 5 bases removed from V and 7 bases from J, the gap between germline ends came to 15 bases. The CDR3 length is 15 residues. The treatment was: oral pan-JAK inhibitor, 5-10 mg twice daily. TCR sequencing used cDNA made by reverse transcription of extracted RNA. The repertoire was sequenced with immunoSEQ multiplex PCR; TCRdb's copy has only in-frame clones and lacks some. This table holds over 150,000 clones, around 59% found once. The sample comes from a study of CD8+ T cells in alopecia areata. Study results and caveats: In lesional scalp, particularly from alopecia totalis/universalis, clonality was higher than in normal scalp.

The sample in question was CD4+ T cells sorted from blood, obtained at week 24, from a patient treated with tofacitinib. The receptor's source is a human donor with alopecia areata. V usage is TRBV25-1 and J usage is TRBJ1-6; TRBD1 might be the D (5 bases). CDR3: CASSRGVEKNSPLHF. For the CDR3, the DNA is TGTGCCAGCAGTCGGGGGGTAGAGAAAAATTCACCCCTCCACTTT. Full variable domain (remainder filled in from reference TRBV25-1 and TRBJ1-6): EADIYQTPRYLVIGTGKKITLECSQTMGHDKMYWYQQDPGMELHLIHYSYGVNSTEKGDLSSESTVSRIRTEHFPLTLESARPSHTSQYLCASSRGVEKNSPLHFGNGTRLTVT.